Listed here are 16 T cell receptor beta chains from one sample, sequenced in a study of T-cell reconstitution after alpha-beta-depleted transplantation in children. TCRbeta library construction was performed incorporating unique molecular identifiers. TCRdb re-analysed the PCR reads in MiXCR, keeping a single row per CDR3 protein. Among about 300,000 distinct CDR3 sequences, roughly a tenth were seen once, and the ten largest hold roughly 7%. The sequencing here drew on PBMCs, taken before TCRalphabeta/CD19-depleted stem cell transplant. These receptors all stem from a boy under two years old with acute myeloid leukemia, due to receive a stem cell transplant.

This clonotype was recorded many times. The chain has TRBV9 and TRBJ2-7, with D tentatively TRBD1 (6 bases). V was shortened by 2 bases and J by 2 bases, with 14 bases between the two germline ends. The CDR3 runs 15 residues. Germline V gene sequence: CDR1 SGDLS, CDR2 YYNGEE. CDR3 in amino acids: CASSVAGASTYEQYF. The DNA for the CDR3 is TGTGCCAGCAGCGTGGCAGGGGCTTCCACCTACGAGCAGTACTTC.

This clonotype was observed at least ten times. This chain joins TRBV12-3 or TRBV12-4 and TRBJ1-5; TRBD1 agrees at 7 bases. The trim removed 3 bases at V and 4 bases at J, leaving 6 bases unmatched. The CDR3 is made up of 15 amino acids. The CDR3, as DNA: TGTGCCAGCAGTTTGGGGGCACAGGGGAATCAGCCCCAGCATTTT. Translation: CASSLGAQGNQPQHF.

Comment on this clonotype: A much larger clone lies a single base off, so this may be a read error. V usage is TRBV20-1 and J usage is TRBJ1-1; TRBD1 might be the D (6 bases). The ends were cut back, 4 bases at V and 4 bases at J, with 10 bases in the middle. The germline V gene has CDR1 DFQATT and CDR2 SNEGSKA (reference sequence). The CDR3 contains 12 residues. The DNA for the CDR3 is TGCAGTGCTACAGGGGTCCCCACTGAAGCTTTCTTT. Its protein is CSATGVPTEAFF.

The chain carries TRBV28 and TRBJ1-1, with no clear D. Germline V CDR1 and CDR2: MDHEN, SYDVKM. Trimming shortened V by 1 base and J by 7 bases, and 10 bases separated the two germline ends. The CDR3 is 13 amino acids. This CDR3 reads CASSLSTPREAFF. CDR3 coding DNA: TGTGCCAGCAGTTTATCGACACCGCGTGAAGCTTTCTTT.

This clonotype was found many times. The V gene is TRBV5-1, the J gene TRBJ2-1; no clear D gene. V gave up 4 bases and J gave up 3 bases, with 14 bases separating them. Germline loops: CDR1 SGHRS, CDR2 YFSETQ. The CDR3 has 15 amino acids. The CDR3 reads CASSVFPAVYNEQFF. CDR3 DNA: TGCGCCAGCAGCGTATTCCCCGCAGTCTACAATGAGCAGTTCTTC.

This clonotype was counted only a few times. The junction shows a germline mismatch at one end, possibly a read error. The chain links TRBV20-1 to TRBJ2-7; 16 positions match TRBD2. CDR3 length: 17 residues. Germline lookup yields CDR1 DFQATT and CDR2 SNEGSKA (reference sequence). The CDR3 region has the DNA TGCTGTGCTAGAGACGGGACTAGCGGGGGGGTGCCCTACGAGCAGTACTTC. Its protein is CCARDGTSGGVPYEQYF.

This chain joins TRBV4-3 and TRBJ2-1, with TRBD2 matching 15 bases. The CDR3 totals 17 residues. V lost 0 bases and J lost 6; bases outside the gene matches: 3. From germline, CDR1 is LGHNA and CDR2 YSLEER. CDR3 bases: TGCGCCAGCAGCCAAGACGGGACTAGCGGGAGGATCAATGAGCAGTTCTTC. It codes for CASSQDGTSGRINEQFF.

A note on this clonotype: A much larger clone is a single base away; this may be a read error. The chain combines TRBV2 with TRBJ2-7, with TRBD1 as a possible D gene (5 bases). The V gene's germline CDR1 is SNHLY and CDR2 FYNNEI. The CDR3 totals 16 residues. Trimming removed 0 bases at V and 0 bases at J, with 12 bases between. The CDR3 here is CASSEAETAISYEQYF. The CDR3 bases are TGTGCCAGCAGTGAAGCGGAGACAGCTATCTCCTACGAGCAGTACTTC.

This clonotype was recorded many times. J is TRBJ2-1 and V is TRBV24-1; the match to TRBD2 covers 13 bases. Per germline, CDR1 KGHDR and CDR2 SFDVKD. V shed 5 bases and J 5 bases; nucleotides not matched to a gene: 5. The CDR3 sequence is 16 residues long. CDR3 in amino acids: CATSVGLAGVDNEQFF. The CDR3 DNA reads TGTGCCACCAGTGTCGGACTAGCGGGAGTCGACAATGAGCAGTTCTTC.

This clonotype was seen repeatedly, ten times or more. The CDR3 sequence is CSARPLRGGSTDTQYF. The CDR3 bases are TGCAGTGCTAGACCTCTCAGGGGGGGGAGCACAGATACGCAGTATTTT. This chain joins TRBV20-1 and TRBJ2-3; D is tentatively TRBD1 or TRBD2 (7 bases each). V lost 2 bases and J 0 bases, leaving 15 bases between the germline ends. Per the germline V gene, CDR1 is DFQATT and CDR2 is SNEGSKA (reference sequence). CDR3 length: 16 amino acids.

This clonotype was found many times. The CDR3 coding sequence is TGTGCCAACCAAGGACCTAACTATGGCTACACCTTC. Translation: CANQGPNYGYTF. This sequence joins TRBV28 and TRBJ1-2; D remains ambiguous. Germline V gene sequence: CDR1 MDHEN, CDR2 SYDVKM. This CDR3 is 12 amino acids long. The V end lost 10 bases, the J end lost 0 bases, and 9 bases lay between the germline ends.

A few counts support this clonotype. The CDR3 nucleotides read TGTGCCACCAGCATAAGGGGGCAGGGGGAGGCGCAAGAGACCCAGTACTTC. Protein: CATSIRGQGEAQETQYF. This chain links TRBV15 with TRBJ2-5; TRBD1 might be the D (7 bases). The CDR3 totals 17 residues. V was shortened by 4 bases and J by 2 bases, with 20 bases between the two germline ends. The germline gives CDR1 LNHNV, CDR2 YYDKDF (reference sequence).

This clonotype was observed a handful of times. J is TRBJ1-2 and V is TRBV7-9; D is unresolved. CDR3 size: 11 residues. V was trimmed by 2 bases and J by 10 bases, leaving 8 bases between them. CDR1 and CDR2 from the germline V gene are SEHNR and FQNEAQ (reference sequence). The CDR3 bases are TGTGCCAGCAGCTTACAAGGAGTCTACACCTTC. It codes for CASSLQGVYTF.

Many counts were recorded for this clonotype. V and J are TRBV7-9 and TRBJ2-7; unclear D gene. V was trimmed by 0 bases and J by 7 bases, leaving 16 bases between them. Per germline, CDR1 SEHNR and CDR2 FQNEAQ (reference sequence). The CDR3 is 15 residues long. CDR3 protein: CASSLAGTKGREQYF. In nucleotides, the CDR3 is TGTGCCAGCAGCTTAGCGGGCACAAAAGGTCGGGAGCAGTACTTC.

This clonotype was seen ten or more times. The V gene is TRBV24-1, the J gene TRBJ2-3; D may be TRBD1 (5 bases). Trimming took 4 bases from V and 4 from J, leaving 5 bases between them. The CDR3 consists of 12 residues. Germline lookup yields CDR1 KGHDR and CDR2 SFDVKD. The CDR3: CATSEGADTQYF. In DNA, the CDR3 is TGTGCCACCAGTGAAGGGGCAGATACGCAGTATTTT.

This clonotype was detected a few times. V gene TRBV7-9 combines with J gene TRBJ2-7, with 7 bases that match TRBD1. J lost 5 bases, V lost 2 bases, and 9 bases had no gene match. This CDR3 region has 15 residues. The germline V gene has CDR1 SEHNR and CDR2 FQNEAQ (reference sequence). For the CDR3, the DNA is TGTGCCAGCAGCTTATCTCCCGGGACAGATCACGAGCAGTACTTC. As protein: CASSLSPGTDHEQYF.